This TCR beta chain was sequenced for a study of T cell repertoires in cytomegalovirus infection. Study in general: Epitope selection comprised recently identified HLA-C-restricted CMV epitopes and well-studied HLA-B-restricted CMV epitopes. Carrying CMV and the relevant HLA type showed in public TCR beta signatures.

The CDR3 consists of 14 residues. The germline V gene has CDR1 MNHNS and CDR2 SASEGT. Trimming took off 2 bases at V and 5 bases at J, with 13 bases between the two ends. TCRdb re-analysed the reads in MiXCR, keeping a single row per CDR3 protein. Here the sample spans some 800,000 distinct CDR3 sequences, about 27% being singletons. This clonotype has just a few counts. The antigen is not known. Study-wide points: HLA-C-restricted, CMV-specific TCR beta clonotypes were dominant ex vivo.

Sequencing was performed on cultured CD8+ T cells from PBMCs, taken from culture after CMV antigen stimulation. J is TRBJ2-7 and V is TRBV6-1; perhaps TRBD2 as D (6 bases). This sequence was found in a human donor in good health (CMV status not recorded). Some clones in this sample may be carry-over from other donors' samples. This CDR3 is CASSESRGRNEQYF. CDR3 in DNA: TGTGCCAGCAGTGAAAGCCGGGGGAGGAACGAGCAGTACTTC.